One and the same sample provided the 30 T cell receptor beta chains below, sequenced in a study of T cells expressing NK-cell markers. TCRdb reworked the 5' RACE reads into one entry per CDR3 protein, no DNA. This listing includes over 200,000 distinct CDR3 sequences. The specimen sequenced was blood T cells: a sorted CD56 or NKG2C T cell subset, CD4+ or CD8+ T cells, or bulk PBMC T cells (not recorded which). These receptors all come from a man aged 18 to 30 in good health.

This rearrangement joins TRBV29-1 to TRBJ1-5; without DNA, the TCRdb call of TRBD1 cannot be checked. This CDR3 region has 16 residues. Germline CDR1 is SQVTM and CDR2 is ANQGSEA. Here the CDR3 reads CSVEDSGTKSNQPQHF.

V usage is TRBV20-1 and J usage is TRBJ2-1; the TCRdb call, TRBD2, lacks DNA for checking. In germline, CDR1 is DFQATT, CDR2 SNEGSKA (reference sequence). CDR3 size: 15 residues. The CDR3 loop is CSARVGLAYDNEQFF.

CDR3 amino acids: CASSQDLAGANTGELFF. J is TRBJ2-2 and V is TRBV4-3. Germline V lookup: CDR1 LGHNA, CDR2 YSLEER. This CDR3 comprises 17 residues.

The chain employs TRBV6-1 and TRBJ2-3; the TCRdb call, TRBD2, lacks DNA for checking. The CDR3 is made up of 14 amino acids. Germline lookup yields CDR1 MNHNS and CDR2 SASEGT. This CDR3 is CASREGLLADTQYF.

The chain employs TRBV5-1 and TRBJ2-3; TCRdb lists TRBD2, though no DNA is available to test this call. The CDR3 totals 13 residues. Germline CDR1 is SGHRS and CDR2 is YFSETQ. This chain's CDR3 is CASSLRGSSTQYF.

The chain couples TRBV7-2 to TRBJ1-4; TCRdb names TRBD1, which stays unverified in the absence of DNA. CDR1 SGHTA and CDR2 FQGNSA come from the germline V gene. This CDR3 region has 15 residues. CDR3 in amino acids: CASSLGGTLEEKLFF.

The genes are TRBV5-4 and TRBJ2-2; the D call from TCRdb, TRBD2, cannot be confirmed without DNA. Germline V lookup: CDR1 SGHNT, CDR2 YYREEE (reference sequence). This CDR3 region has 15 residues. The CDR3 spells CASSLSREATGELFF.

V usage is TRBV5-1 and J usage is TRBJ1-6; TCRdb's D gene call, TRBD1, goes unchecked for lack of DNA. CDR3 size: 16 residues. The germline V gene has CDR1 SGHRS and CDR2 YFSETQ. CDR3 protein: CASSLGRRGTQSPLHF.

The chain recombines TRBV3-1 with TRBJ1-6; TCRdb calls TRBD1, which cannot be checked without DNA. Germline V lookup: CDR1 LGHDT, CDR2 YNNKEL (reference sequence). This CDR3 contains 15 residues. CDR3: CASSPDGGSNSPLHF. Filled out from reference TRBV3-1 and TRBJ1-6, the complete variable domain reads DTAVSQTPKYLVTQMGNDKSIKCEQNLGHDTMYWYKQDSKKFLKIMFSYNNKELIINETVPNRFSPKSPDKAHLNLHINSLELGDSAVYFCASSPDGGSNSPLHFGNGTRLTVT.

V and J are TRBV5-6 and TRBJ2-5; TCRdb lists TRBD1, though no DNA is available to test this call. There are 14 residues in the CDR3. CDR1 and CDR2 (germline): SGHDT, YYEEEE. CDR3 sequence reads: CASSFPGWSETQYF.

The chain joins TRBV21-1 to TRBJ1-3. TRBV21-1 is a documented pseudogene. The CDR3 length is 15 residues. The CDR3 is CASSKAKARGNTIYF.

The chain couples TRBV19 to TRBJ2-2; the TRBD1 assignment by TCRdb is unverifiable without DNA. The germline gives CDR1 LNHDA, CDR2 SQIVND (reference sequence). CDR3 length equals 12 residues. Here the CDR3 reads CASGTVTGELFF.

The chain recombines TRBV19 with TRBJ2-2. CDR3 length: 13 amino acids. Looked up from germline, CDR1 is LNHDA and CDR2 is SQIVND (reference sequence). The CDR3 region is CASCRSATGELFF.

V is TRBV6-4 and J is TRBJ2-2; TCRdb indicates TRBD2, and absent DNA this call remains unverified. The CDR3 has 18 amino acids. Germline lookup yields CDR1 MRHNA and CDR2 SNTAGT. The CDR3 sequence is CASSDSPLPATNTGELFF.

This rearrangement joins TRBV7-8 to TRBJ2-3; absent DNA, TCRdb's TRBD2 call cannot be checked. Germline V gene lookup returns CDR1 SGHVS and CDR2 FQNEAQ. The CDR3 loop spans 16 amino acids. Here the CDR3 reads CASSLARLAGADTQYF.

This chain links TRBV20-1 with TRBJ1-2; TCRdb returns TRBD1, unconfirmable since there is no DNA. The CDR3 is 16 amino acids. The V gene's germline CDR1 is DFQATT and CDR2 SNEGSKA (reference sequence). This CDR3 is CSASTRRVLPPYGYTF.

The CDR3 loop is CASGERNQPQHF. This chain connects TRBV6-5 to TRBJ1-5. CDR3 length equals 12 residues. Germline lookup yields CDR1 MNHEY and CDR2 SVGAGI.

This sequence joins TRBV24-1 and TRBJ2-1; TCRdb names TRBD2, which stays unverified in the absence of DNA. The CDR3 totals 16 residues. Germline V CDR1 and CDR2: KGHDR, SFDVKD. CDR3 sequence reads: CATSDFSGRADNEQFF.

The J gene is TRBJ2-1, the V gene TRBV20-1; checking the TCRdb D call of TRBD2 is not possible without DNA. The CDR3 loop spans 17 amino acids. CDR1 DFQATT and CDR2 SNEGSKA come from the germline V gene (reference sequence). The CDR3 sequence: CSARDQGGSVSYNEQFF.

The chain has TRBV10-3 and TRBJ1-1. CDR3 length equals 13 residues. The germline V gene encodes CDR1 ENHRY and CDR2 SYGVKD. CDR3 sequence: CAISESRETEAFF.

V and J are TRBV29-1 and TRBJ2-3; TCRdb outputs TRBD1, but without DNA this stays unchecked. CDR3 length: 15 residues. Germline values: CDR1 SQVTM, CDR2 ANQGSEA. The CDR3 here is CSVELSAGGGDTQYF.

CDR3 sequence: CASSLAGSTTDTQYF. The chain couples TRBV7-9 to TRBJ2-3. Germline V gene lookup returns CDR1 SEHNR and CDR2 FQNEAQ (reference sequence). This CDR3 contains 15 residues.

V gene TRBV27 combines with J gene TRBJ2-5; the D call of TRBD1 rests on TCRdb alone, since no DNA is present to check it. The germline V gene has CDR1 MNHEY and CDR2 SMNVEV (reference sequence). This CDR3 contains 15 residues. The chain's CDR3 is CASSFAQGARETQYF.

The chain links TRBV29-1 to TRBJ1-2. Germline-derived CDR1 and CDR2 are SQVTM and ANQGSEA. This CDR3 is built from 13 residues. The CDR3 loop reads CSVEDRKGYGYTF.

This CDR3 reads CSVDKSGSYNEQFF. The chain employs TRBV29-1 and TRBJ2-1; TCRdb's D gene call, TRBD2, goes unchecked for lack of DNA. Germline V gene sequence: CDR1 SQVTM, CDR2 ANQGSEA. The CDR3 loop spans 14 amino acids.

CDR3 in amino acids: CSARDRWGPQHF. V usage is TRBV20-1 and J usage is TRBJ1-5. The CDR3 totals 12 residues. Germline V gene lookup returns CDR1 DFQATT and CDR2 SNEGSKA (reference sequence).

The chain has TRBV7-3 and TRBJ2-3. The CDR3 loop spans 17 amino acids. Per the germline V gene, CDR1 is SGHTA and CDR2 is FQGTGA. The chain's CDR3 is CASSLVGYGSSTDTQYF.

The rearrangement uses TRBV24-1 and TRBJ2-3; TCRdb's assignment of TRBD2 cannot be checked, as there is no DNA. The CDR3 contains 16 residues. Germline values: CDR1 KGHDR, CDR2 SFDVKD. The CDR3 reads CATSDLSEVGTDTQYF.

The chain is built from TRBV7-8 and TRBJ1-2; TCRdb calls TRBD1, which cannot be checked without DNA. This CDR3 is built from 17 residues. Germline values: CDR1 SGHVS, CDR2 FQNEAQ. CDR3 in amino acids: CASSPSHNRGRNYGYTF.

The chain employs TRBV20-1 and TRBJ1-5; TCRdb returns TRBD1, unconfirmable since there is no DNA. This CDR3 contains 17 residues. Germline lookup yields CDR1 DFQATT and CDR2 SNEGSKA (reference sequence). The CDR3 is CSASGGISREINQPQHF.